This TCR beta chain was sequenced during a study of vaccination and CD4 T cells after COVID-19. This CDR3 comprises 13 residues. The germline V gene encodes CDR1 GTSNPN and CDR2 SVGIG (reference sequence). Trimming pared 2 bases from V and 2 bases from J, leaving 6 bases between. Described treatment: approximately nine-day PBMC culture with coronavirus spike peptide pools or control peptides (ViraFEST assay). Oncomine TCR Beta short-read sequencing was applied to DNA from cultured CD4+ T cells. Cultures of CD4+ T cells served as the source for extracting genomic DNA. MiXCR, run by TCRdb on the PCR reads, gives a single entry per CDR3 protein. This sample yields around 3,900 distinct CDR3 sequences, of which roughly 23% are seen a single time; over 15% belongs to the top ten. Notes on this clonotype: The target antigen is unknown.

The sequencing sample was made of CD4+ T cells from blood, cultured in vitro. J is TRBJ2-2 and V is TRBV30, with D unresolved. This receptor was identified in a human donor who had recovered from COVID-19. The CDR3 DNA follows: TGTGCCTGGAGTCGGCATAACACCGGGGAGCTGTTTTTT. Translating it yields CAWSRHNTGELFF.